This TCR beta chain was identified during a study of shared clonotypes between healthy human individuals. Study-level results: A handful of donors had 4% to 6.5% of their naive CD4 clonotypes in common.

Remarks on this clone: Its matching antigen is unknown.

The study drew all its donors from Caucasian adults living in Nashville, Tennessee. Germline V CDR1 and CDR2: SNHLY, FYNNEI. Trimming took 4 bases from V and 2 from J, leaving 15 bases between them. CDR3 length: 15 residues. The method was immunoSEQ multiplex PCR; TCRdb's version includes in-frame clones alone and lacks a portion of them. The profile shows fewer than 2.5 million clones, 80% to 95% of them singletons. The rearrangement uses TRBV2 and TRBJ2-7, with a weak D call TRBD2 (6 bases). The source material was naive CD4+ T cells from PBMCs. Noted subset: CD45RA+ positively selected. The sequence was collected from a man aged 18-30 years in good health. Some clones in this sample may be carry-over from other donors' samples. CDR3 amino acids: CASSVLTSAAYEQYF. The CDR3 nucleotides read TGTGCCAGCAGTGTTCTGACTAGTGCGGCCTACGAGCAGTACTTC.